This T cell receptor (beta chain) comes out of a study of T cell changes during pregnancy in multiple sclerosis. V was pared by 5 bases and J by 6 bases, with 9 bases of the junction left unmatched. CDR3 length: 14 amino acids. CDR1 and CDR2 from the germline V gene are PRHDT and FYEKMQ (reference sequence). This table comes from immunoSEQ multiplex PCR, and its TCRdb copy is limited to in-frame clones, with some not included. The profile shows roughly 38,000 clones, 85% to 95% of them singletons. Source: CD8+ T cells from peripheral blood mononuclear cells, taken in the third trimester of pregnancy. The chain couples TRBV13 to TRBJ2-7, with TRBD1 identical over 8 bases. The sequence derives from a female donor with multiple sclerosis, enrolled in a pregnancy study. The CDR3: CASSGTGAGGEQYF. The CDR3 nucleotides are TGTGCCAGCAGCGGGACAGGTGCCGGGGGCGAGCAGTACTTC.